This T cell receptor (beta chain) was retrieved from a study of T cell responses to AZD1222 COVID-19 vaccine. Study-level findings and limits: Females made up more of the donors, who were largely white British, and clonal diversity may have come out too low.

Turning to this clone: The antigen remains undetermined.

This CDR3 is built from 15 residues. Trimming took 0 bases from V and 0 from J; bases not matched to a gene: 3. Germline V CDR1 and CDR2: SGHRS, YFSETQ. TCRdb keeps only in-frame clones here, not all; method: immunoSEQ multiplex PCR. The sample lists some 120,000 clones, 86% occurring once. The receptor comes from an adult in good health. This chain connects TRBV5-1 to TRBJ2-7, with 7 nucleotides matching TRBD1. Sequencing was performed on peripheral blood, taken on day 0 of AZD1222 vaccination. CDR3 residues: CASSLAGGPSYEQYF. CDR3 coding DNA: TGCGCCAGCAGCTTGGCAGGGGGTCCCTCCTACGAGCAGTACTTC.